A selection of T cell receptor beta chains follows, all from one sample in a study of blood T cell repertoires in COVID-19. The method was immunoSEQ multiplex PCR; TCRdb's version includes in-frame clones alone and lacks a portion of them. The table has approximately 36,000 clones, less than 80% seen once. The sample was peripheral blood. The receptors were gathered from a man between 65 and 80 years old with COVID-19, enrolled during active disease. CDR3s include the opening cysteine and the closing phenylalanine or tryptophan. Each record gives: D gene, V gene, CDR3 protein. A D gene is named only where the DNA matches it firmly.

d_gene: TRBD1
v_gene: TRBV10-2
CDR3aa: CASDRGQASDTQYF

d_gene: TRBD1
v_gene: TRBV7-9
CDR3aa: CASSRRDRASPLHF

d_gene: -
v_gene: TRBV5-1
CDR3aa: CASSLTDRRYGYTF

d_gene: TRBD1
v_gene: TRBV5-4
CDR3aa: CASSRYGQGGVYGYTF

d_gene: -
v_gene: TRBV4-1
CDR3aa: CASSQLRNTEAFF

d_gene: -
v_gene: TRBV19
CDR3aa: CASSIYGVNYGYTF

d_gene: -
v_gene: TRBV19
CDR3aa: CASSVGSSYEQYF

d_gene: -
v_gene: TRBV11-2
CDR3aa: CASSSTTLSGGELFF

d_gene: TRBD1
v_gene: TRBV4-1
CDR3aa: CASSQDLGQGALSNSPLHF

d_gene: TRBD1
v_gene: TRBV7-9
CDR3aa: CASSSIGTGVTEAFF

d_gene: TRBD1
v_gene: TRBV28
CDR3aa: CASSSQGAGETQYF

d_gene: TRBD1
v_gene: TRBV19
CDR3aa: CASTHLDRSSNQPQHF

d_gene: -
v_gene: TRBV2
CDR3aa: CASSERTYGYTF

d_gene: TRBD1
v_gene: TRBV28
CDR3aa: CASRTDRGPGYEQYF

d_gene: TRBD2
v_gene: TRBV9
CDR3aa: CASSPRLAGGYNEQFF

d_gene: -
v_gene: TRBV13
CDR3aa: CASIRRDLNTGELFF

d_gene: -
v_gene: TRBV4-2
CDR3aa: CASSQATGVTNEKLFF

d_gene: -
v_gene: TRBV11-2
CDR3aa: CASSLTGLDYEQFF

d_gene: TRBD2
v_gene: TRBV4-1
CDR3aa: CASSQEDSASGKADNTGELFF

d_gene: TRBD2
v_gene: TRBV3-1/TRBV3-2
CDR3aa: CASSQDPGLAGGRYHKGEQFF

d_gene: TRBD1
v_gene: TRBV5-1
CDR3aa: CASSLTGAPYEQYF

d_gene: TRBD1
v_gene: TRBV30
CDR3aa: CAWNPRVTGGTTEAFF

d_gene: TRBD2
v_gene: TRBV5-1
CDR3aa: CASSLTGTSQLNTGELFF

d_gene: -
v_gene: TRBV28
CDR3aa: CASRTGHREQYF

d_gene: TRBD1
v_gene: TRBV7-6
CDR3aa: CASSLALRQGARSYGYTF

d_gene: TRBD2
v_gene: TRBV6-1
CDR3aa: CASSELAGGSGGRYEQYF

d_gene: TRBD1
v_gene: TRBV6-5
CDR3aa: CASSYSWTGSYEQYF

d_gene: -
v_gene: TRBV6-4
CDR3aa: CASSVSENTEAFF

d_gene: -
v_gene: TRBV4-1
CDR3aa: CASSQEGGRIWTQHF

d_gene: TRBD1
v_gene: TRBV24-1
CDR3aa: CATSDSRTGLSGEQYF

d_gene: TRBD1
v_gene: TRBV12-5
CDR3aa: CASGSQGESDTQYF

d_gene: TRBD1
v_gene: TRBV13
CDR3aa: CASSRGQGVTSYEQYF

d_gene: -
v_gene: TRBV9
CDR3aa: CASSVNLGSRAYNEQFF

d_gene: -
v_gene: TRBV6-2/TRBV6-3
CDR3aa: CASSYDWGLRGYTF

d_gene: -
v_gene: TRBV11-2
CDR3aa: CASMGLKMGEQYF

d_gene: TRBD1
v_gene: TRBV6-6
CDR3aa: CASSLEKRTGGTGELFF

d_gene: -
v_gene: TRBV20-1
CDR3aa: CSARTESEAFF

d_gene: -
v_gene: TRBV28
CDR3aa: CASSSRYQPQHF

d_gene: TRBD1
v_gene: TRBV6-5
CDR3aa: CASSQPGQGFGGYTF

d_gene: -
v_gene: TRBV5-4
CDR3aa: CASSLVVASFSGTDTQYF

d_gene: -
v_gene: TRBV7-8
CDR3aa: CASSLVGGSYEQYF

d_gene: -
v_gene: TRBV25-1
CDR3aa: CASSPQYNEQFF

d_gene: -
v_gene: TRBV5-1
CDR3aa: CASSPAGVYNEQFF

d_gene: TRBD1
v_gene: TRBV6-5
CDR3aa: CASRPWTGGEEKLFF

d_gene: -
v_gene: TRBV5-1
CDR3aa: CASICQEAQPQHF

d_gene: -
v_gene: TRBV7-9
CDR3aa: CASSPDWDTNYGYTF

d_gene: TRBD2
v_gene: TRBV6-1
CDR3aa: CASSALPGLAGLDEQFF

d_gene: -
v_gene: TRBV3-1/TRBV3-2
CDR3aa: CASSPRDSGNTIYF

d_gene: -
v_gene: TRBV28
CDR3aa: CASSLGLSRLFF

d_gene: -
v_gene: TRBV7-9
CDR3aa: CASSLTGSGNTIYF

d_gene: TRBD1
v_gene: TRBV30
CDR3aa: CAWSTGQGQFF

d_gene: TRBD2
v_gene: TRBV3-1/TRBV3-2
CDR3aa: CASSEGLASTDTQYF

d_gene: -
v_gene: TRBV7-2
CDR3aa: CASGTRGGNTIYF

d_gene: TRBD1
v_gene: TRBV29-1
CDR3aa: CSVASGTGRYDGYTF